One and the same sample provided the 14 T cell receptor beta chains below, sequenced in a study of early T cells in non-severe SARS-CoV-2 infection. From the 5' RACE reads, TCRdb called clonotypes with MiXCR, one entry per CDR3 protein. Of 35,000 to 45,000 distinct CDR3 sequences in the sample, approximately 6.2% were seen once. The sample was whole blood, taken at baseline. The receptors shown here come from an adult who was a healthcare worker with PCR-confirmed SARS-CoV-2 infection or an uninfected control (not recorded which).

This clonotype was counted many times. The rearrangement uses TRBV30 and TRBJ2-7, with TRBD2 matching 10 bases. V shed 3 bases, J shed 2 bases, and the junction held 7 bases outside the gene matches. Germline CDR1 and CDR2: GTSNPN and SVGIG (reference sequence). The CDR3 consists of 15 residues. CDR3 amino acids: CAWRRGSGGTYEQYF. In nucleotides, the CDR3 is TGTGCCTGGAGAAGGGGTAGCGGGGGGACCTACGAGCAGTACTTC.

A few counts support this clonotype. This sequence joins TRBV24-1 and TRBJ2-2, with 14 nucleotides matching TRBD2. Germline values: CDR1 KGHDR, CDR2 SFDVKD. The V and J ends lost 4 bases and 4 bases, in that order; junction bases with no gene match: 7. The CDR3 runs 18 residues. CDR3 residues: CATSEIGTSGSGTGELFF. In nucleotides, the CDR3 is TGTGCCACCAGTGAGATCGGGACTAGCGGGAGTGGCACCGGGGAGCTGTTTTTT.

This clonotype was seen more than once but under ten times. The V call is TRBV7-6, the J call TRBJ2-5; no firm D call. CDR3 length: 14 residues. Between the trimmed V and J ends, which lost 3 bases and 4 bases, there was a span of 12 bases. In germline, CDR1 is SGHVS, CDR2 FNYEAQ. In nucleotides, the CDR3 is TGTGCCAGCAGCTTGTGGGTGGCCGGAGAGACCCAGTACTTC. This codes for CASSLWVAGETQYF.

The chain carries TRBV7-9 and TRBJ1-5; 8 nucleotides align to TRBD1. The junction had 13 bases not matched to a gene; V was cut back by 4 bases and J by 5 bases. This CDR3 region has 17 residues. Looked up from germline, CDR1 is SEHNR and CDR2 is FQNEAQ (reference sequence). The CDR3 DNA reads TGTGCCAGCAGCTCCCCACAGGGGGGTGATACAGATCAGCCCCAGCATTTT. It is translated as CASSSPQGGDTDQPQHF. Supplemented by reference TRBV7-9 and TRBJ1-5, the full variable domain reads DTGVSQNPRHKITKRGQNVTFRCDPISEHNRLYWYRQTLGQGPEFLTYFQNEAQLEKSRLLSDRFSAERPKGSFSTLEIQRTEQGDSAMYLCASSSPQGGDTDQPQHFGDGTRLSIL.

The sample holds many counts of this clonotype. This chain uses TRBV18 with TRBJ1-2, with D perhaps TRBD1 (6 bases). Between the trimmed V and J ends, which lost 3 bases and 1 base, there was a span of 9 bases. The germline CDR1 and CDR2 sequences are KGHSH and LQKENI. The CDR3 has 14 residues. As DNA, the CDR3 is TGTGCCAGCTCACCCGTGGACAGTAACTATGGCTACACCTTC. This encodes CASSPVDSNYGYTF. Supplemented by reference TRBV18 and TRBJ1-2, the full variable domain reads NAGVMQNPRHLVRRRGQEARLRCSPMKGHSHVYWYRQLPEEGLKFMVYLQKENIIDESGMPKERFSAEFPKEGPSILRIQQVVRGDSAAYFCASSPVDSNYGYTFGSGTRLTVV.

The V call is TRBV7-2, the J call TRBJ2-5; D might be TRBD2 (5 bases). Trimming removed 0 bases from V and 1 base from J, with 12 bases in between. The germline V gene has CDR1 SGHTA and CDR2 FQGNSA. The CDR3 has 16 residues. The DNA for the CDR3 is TGTGCCAGCAGCTTAGCCCCCGCGAGCGGCCAAGAGACCCAGTACTTC. It specifies CASSLAPASGQETQYF.

To note about this clonotype: A read error may be the cause here, since a much bigger clone is one base away. This sequence joins TRBV27 and TRBJ1-4; no reliable D call. Germline V gene sequence: CDR1 MNHEY, CDR2 SMNVEV (reference sequence). CDR3 length: 16 residues. The CDR3 region has the DNA TGTGCCAGCAGTCCACAATTGATGGCAACTAATGAAAAACTGTCTTTT. Translation: CASSPQLMATNEKLSF. The whole variable domain, filled in from reference TRBV27 and TRBJ1-4, reads EAQVTQNPRYLITVTGKKLTVTCSQNMNHEYMSWYRQDPGLGLRQIYYSMNVEVTDKGDVPEGYKVSRKEKRNFPLILESPSPNQTSLYFCASSPQLMATNEKLSFGSGTQLSVL.

The sample holds many counts of this clonotype. The V gene is TRBV6-5, the J gene TRBJ2-1; unclear D gene. Trimming shortened V by 8 bases and J by 10 bases, and 15 bases separated the two germline ends. The CDR3 has 12 amino acids. Germline V lookup: CDR1 MNHEY, CDR2 SVGAGI. The CDR3 loop reads CASHGLIGEQFF. CDR3 sequence (DNA): TGTGCCAGCCATGGGCTGATCGGGGAGCAGTTCTTC.

This clonotype was seen repeatedly, ten times or more. The chain links TRBV7-9 to TRBJ2-1; TRBD2 agrees at 9 bases. V dropped 7 bases and J dropped 8; count of bases not matched to a gene: 21. CDR3 length: 18 residues. Germline V lookup: CDR1 SEHNR, CDR2 FQNEAQ (reference sequence). This CDR3 reads CASTPLIGGRDELYEQFF. In nucleotides, the CDR3 is TGTGCCAGCACCCCCCTCATAGGCGGGAGGGACGAGTTGTATGAGCAGTTCTTC.

The gene calls are TRBV12-3 or TRBV12-4 and TRBJ2-1; 7 bases agree with TRBD2. The CDR3 runs 15 residues. V lost 8 bases, J lost 2 bases, and 9 bases stayed unmatched. CDR3 residues: CASAPVAGTYNEQFF. Written as DNA, the CDR3 is TGTGCCAGCGCCCCCGTAGCGGGCACCTACAATGAGCAGTTCTTC.

This clonotype was seen a few times. This sequence joins TRBV7-8 and TRBJ2-7; perhaps TRBD1 as D (6 bases). V lost 5 bases and J lost 4, with 15 bases in between. CDR3 length: 14 amino acids. Germline V gene lookup returns CDR1 SGHVS and CDR2 FQNEAQ. The CDR3 DNA is TGTGCCAGCAGCCAGACAGGCATAGGTTACGAGCAGTACTTC. Its protein product is CASSQTGIGYEQYF.

The sample holds many counts of this clonotype. The genes are TRBV9 and TRBJ2-3; 8 positions agree with TRBD2. The CDR3 runs to 20 residues. Trimming removed 3 bases from V and 2 bases from J; junction bases left unmatched: 20. Germline V lookup: CDR1 SGDLS, CDR2 YYNGEE. The CDR3 spells CASSAREPTAKLADTDTQYF. The CDR3 DNA reads as TGTGCCAGCAGCGCCCGGGAACCCACAGCGAAACTAGCGGACACAGATACGCAGTATTTT.

The chain joins TRBV10-3 to TRBJ2-2; D not certain. CDR1 is ENHRY, CDR2 SYGVKD, per germline. The V end was cut by 4 bases, the J end by 6 bases, with 15 bases between. The length of the CDR3 is 15 residues. The CDR3 loop reads CAISVGNVGAGELFF. The DNA of the CDR3 is TGTGCCATCAGTGTGGGGAATGTGGGCGCCGGGGAGCTGTTTTTT.

This clonotype was seen a handful of times. The chain links TRBV7-2 to TRBJ2-7, with 9 bases that match TRBD2. Germline V CDR1 and CDR2: SGHTA, FQGNSA. This CDR3 is 15 amino acids long. Trimming at V came to 5 bases and at J to 7 bases, leaving 12 bases not matched to a gene. CDR3 DNA: TGTGCCAGCAGCCCCCCAAACCCGGGACTAGCAGAGCAGTACTTC. It is translated as CASSPPNPGLAEQYF.